This T cell receptor (beta chain) is from a study of shared T cell receptors in the human thymus. With V trimmed by 6 bases and J by 7 bases, 12 bases remained unmatched. CDR1 and CDR2 (germline): MNHNY, SVGAGI (reference sequence). This CDR3 has 15 residues. This clone appeared once. Assay: immunoSEQ multiplex PCR; the TCRdb copy retains only in-frame clones and omits some. The data contain over 650,000 clones, approximately 89% of them singletons. These data were likewise used in another study, on human thymus T cells. From that study: Healthy Finnish infants undergoing corrective surgery for congenital heart defects were used as donors. The source of the thymus tissue was resections taken during corrective heart surgery. It looked as if thymic and blood repertoires used V and J genes in a biased way. Among unrelated individuals, related research reported thymic repertoires that overlapped highly.

The source of this sequence is a boy in the first two years of life with a congenital heart defect. Sequenced: thymocytes. The V call is TRBV6-6, the J call TRBJ1-1, with TRBD1 matching 9 bases. The CDR3 DNA sequence: TGTGCCAGCAGCTTCCGGGACAGGGAAGGGTTTGAAGCTTTCTTT. This translates into CASSFRDREGFEAFF.